This TCR beta chain comes out of a study of human T cells and chemical hapten exposure. As for time point: pre-sensitization, week 0. Noted treatment: therapeutic diphenylcyclopropenone sensitization with weekly scalp DPC. TCRdb reprocessed the RACE reads with MiXCR, giving one entry per CDR3 protein. The sample has about 120,000 distinct CDR3 sequences; about 14% are singletons. This CDR3 is 15 amino acids long. After removal of 4 bases from V and 3 bases from J, the junction contained 5 bases not matched to a gene. Germline V gene lookup returns CDR1 SGHNT and CDR2 YYREEE (reference sequence). The specimen comprised whole blood, sampled in connection with sensitization to the hapten diphenylcyclopropenone (DPC). The J gene is TRBJ1-2, the V gene TRBV5-4; TRBD1 aligns across 11 bases. The sequence was obtained from a woman aged 18-30 years with alopecia areata. Some clones in this sample may be carry-over from other donors' samples. The CDR3 nucleotides read TGTGCCAGCAGCCTCCGGACAGGGGGCGACTATGGCTACACCTTC. Residues: CASSLRTGGDYGYTF.